One sample yielded the 17 T cell receptor beta chains listed below, sequenced in a study of cytomegalovirus exposure and HLA in healthy donors. The PCR had 60 Vbeta and 13 Jbeta primers. TCRdb's table, derived via immunoSEQ multiplex PCR, lists solely in-frame clones and lacks some. This sample yields approximately 150,000 clones, of which roughly 87% are seen a single time; 0.5% to 0.65% belongs to the top ten. Input material: PBMCs. These receptors all come from a woman aged 40 to 50 in good health and CMV-seronegative.

The V and J genes are TRBV5-5 and TRBJ2-7; possibly TRBD1 for D (5 bases). Trimming stripped 0 bases from V and 2 bases from J, with 12 bases between. CDR1 is SGHKS, CDR2 YYEKEE, per germline (reference sequence). This CDR3 region has 15 residues. The CDR3 is CASSLAAGLPYEQYF. CDR3 DNA sequence: TGTGCCAGCAGCTTGGCGGCAGGGCTTCCCTACGAGCAGTACTTC.

This clone was counted between two and nine times. This chain uses TRBV4-1 with TRBJ1-1; D gene ambiguous. Germline V gene sequence: CDR1 MGHRA, CDR2 YSYEKL. CDR3 length equals 12 residues. V gave up 4 bases and J gave up 3 bases, with 6 bases separating them. The CDR3 region has the DNA TGCGCCAGCAGCCTCGGGGACACTGAAGCTTTCTTT. Protein sequence: CASSLGDTEAFF.

The V and J genes are TRBV7-6 and TRBJ2-3, with D perhaps TRBD2 (6 bases). This CDR3 contains 16 residues. The ends were cut back, 0 bases at V and 3 bases at J, with 13 bases in the middle. Germline V gene sequence: CDR1 SGHVS, CDR2 FNYEAQ. The CDR3 sequence: CASSLAPGASTDTQYF. DNA of the CDR3: TGTGCCAGCAGCTTAGCACCGGGAGCCTCTACAGATACGCAGTATTTT.

The chain recombines TRBV5-1 with TRBJ2-7; no reliable D call. Germline-derived CDR1 and CDR2 are SGHRS and YFSETQ. V was trimmed by 4 bases and J by 5 bases, leaving 13 bases between them. This CDR3 has 13 residues. The CDR3 sequence: CASSKIMSNEQYF. The CDR3 DNA follows: TGCGCCAGCAGCAAAATCATGAGTAACGAGCAGTACTTC.

V and J are TRBV6-1 and TRBJ2-2; 8 bases align to TRBD1. The germline CDR1 and CDR2 sequences are MNHNS and SASEGT. V shed 6 bases, J shed 6 bases, and the junction held 6 bases outside the gene matches. CDR3 length: 14 amino acids. The CDR3 bases are TGTGCCAGCAGGCAGGGGGCTCTCTCCGGGGAGCTGTTTTTT. This codes for CASRQGALSGELFF.

The rearrangement uses TRBV5-1 and TRBJ2-7, with D possibly TRBD1 on 6 matching bases. V was cut by 0 bases and J by 2 bases, with 12 bases left in between. Germline CDR1 SGHRS, CDR2 YFSETQ. The CDR3 length is 15 residues. CDR3 in amino acids: CASSLDGQPAYEQYF. The CDR3 DNA sequence: TGCGCCAGCAGCTTGGACGGACAGCCTGCCTACGAGCAGTACTTC.

The chain recombines TRBV29-1 with TRBJ2-7; D possibly corresponds to TRBD1 (6 bases). The CDR3 runs to 15 residues. V gave up 6 bases and J gave up 2 bases, with 20 bases separating them. Germline loops: CDR1 SQVTM, CDR2 ANQGSEA. In DNA form, the CDR3 reads TGCAGCGTAGTCCGAAGCGCAGGGGCCGCCTACGAGCAGTACTTC. Its protein product is CSVVRSAGAAYEQYF.

The chain recombines TRBV5-1 with TRBJ1-1; no firm D call. Trimming removed 1 base at V and 2 bases at J, with 9 bases between. CDR1 and CDR2 (germline): SGHRS, YFSETQ. The CDR3 extends over 14 amino acids. The CDR3 is CASSLSGFNTEAFF. The CDR3 DNA reads as TGCGCCAGCAGCTTGTCCGGTTTCAACACTGAAGCTTTCTTT.

The chain couples TRBV11-2 to TRBJ1-1; D is possibly TRBD1 (5 bases). Trimming cost V 1 base and J 4 bases, with 10 bases left between them. This CDR3 region has 14 residues. Germline CDR1 reads SGHAT; CDR2 reads FQNNGV. The CDR3 region is CASSLGGGGTEAFF. The DNA for the CDR3 is TGTGCCAGCAGCTTAGGGGGGGGAGGCACTGAAGCTTTCTTT.

J is TRBJ2-7 and V is TRBV11-2; weak D call: TRBD2 (6 bases). The germline gives CDR1 SGHAT, CDR2 FQNNGV. The CDR3 extends over 15 amino acids. Trimming left V 5 bases short and J 4 bases short, with 18 bases between. The CDR3 sequence is CASSLGRSAGYEQYF. The CDR3, as DNA: TGTGCCAGCAGCCTCGGACGCTCGGCGGGGTACGAGCAGTACTTC.

This clone was seen only once. This rearrangement joins TRBV7-9 to TRBJ2-7; 12 bases match TRBD1. This CDR3 comprises 15 residues. Germline assignment: CDR1 SEHNR and CDR2 FQNEAQ (reference sequence). Losses at the gene ends were 3 bases for V and 4 bases for J; bases not matched to a gene: 4. The CDR3 region has the DNA TGTGCCAGCAGCTTTTGGGACAGGGGGCGATACGAGCAGTACTTC. Protein: CASSFWDRGRYEQYF.

V usage is TRBV11-2 and J usage is TRBJ2-7; D possibly corresponds to TRBD2 (6 bases). The CDR3 length is 15 residues. The germline V gene encodes CDR1 SGHAT and CDR2 FQNNGV. Trimming took 0 bases from V and 6 from J, leaving 15 bases between them. The CDR3 DNA follows: TGTGCCAGCAGCTTAGATGGGGAGGAGGGCGGCGAGCAGTACTTC. This sequence encodes CASSLDGEEGGEQYF. The full variable domain, with the rest looked up from reference TRBV11-2 and TRBJ2-7, is EAGVAQSPRYKIIEKRQSVAFWCNPISGHATLYWYQQILGQGPKLLIQFQNNGVVDDSQLPKDRFSAERLKGVDSTLKIQPAKLEDSAVYLCASSLDGEEGGEQYFGPGTRLTVT.

This clone occurred a few times. The chain couples TRBV7-6 to TRBJ2-7; 13 bases agree with TRBD2. This CDR3 contains 17 residues. J gave up 5 bases and V 5 bases, and 12 bases lay outside the gene matches. Germline-derived CDR1 and CDR2 are SGHVS and FNYEAQ. Here the CDR3 DNA reads TGTGCCAGCAGCCCGGGACTAGCGGGAACCAGACGACACGAGCAGTACTTC. It codes for CASSPGLAGTRRHEQYF.

The CDR3 DNA reads as TGTGCCAGCAGTCCTGAGACAGGGGACGATTTCGACGAGCAGTACTTC. This codes for CASSPETGDDFDEQYF. The chain links TRBV27 to TRBJ2-7; 8 nucleotides line up with TRBD1. The germline gives CDR1 MNHEY, CDR2 SMNVEV (reference sequence). The CDR3 is made up of 16 amino acids. V lost 5 bases to trimming and J lost 5 bases; unmatched junction nucleotides: 14.

This clone was found a few times. The chain uses TRBV5-4 and TRBJ2-7; 8 bases map to TRBD2. Trimming cost V 5 bases and J 7 bases; bases outside gene matches: 14. Germline loops: CDR1 SGHNT, CDR2 YYREEE (reference sequence). The CDR3 extends over 15 amino acids. CDR3 sequence: CASSSRVAGRREQYF. The CDR3 coding sequence is TGTGCCAGCAGTTCCCGGGTAGCGGGACGGCGGGAGCAGTACTTC.

The chain employs TRBV7-8 and TRBJ1-5; D is undetermined. The CDR3 has 15 residues. Trimming took 3 bases from V and 0 from J, leaving 9 bases between them. Germline V gene lookup returns CDR1 SGHVS and CDR2 FQNEAQ. CDR3 protein: CASSFSAVSNQPQHF. CDR3 coding DNA: TGTGCCAGCAGCTTTTCCGCGGTTAGCAATCAGCCCCAGCATTTT.

The chain carries TRBV4-3 and TRBJ2-1; no definite D call. Germline-derived CDR1 and CDR2 are LGHNA and YSLEER. Trimming took 0 bases from V and 9 from J, leaving 12 bases between them. The CDR3 totals 14 residues. The CDR3 reads CASSQDLKTPEQFF. CDR3 bases: TGCGCCAGCAGCCAAGATCTTAAGACACCTGAGCAGTTCTTC.